This is a list of T cell receptor beta chains from one sample in a study of cytomegalovirus exposure and HLA in healthy donors. Here immunoSEQ multiplex PCR was the method, and the copy in TCRdb shows in-frame clones only, minus some. The sample carries some 120,000 clones, more than 70% recorded once. Material: PBMCs. These receptors all come from a man aged 25 to 40 in good health and CMV-seronegative. Both conserved end residues are part of each CDR3. A D gene is named only where the DNA matches it firmly. Where a row states a size, it is once, few, many or the class of an expanded clone; other rows omit it.

j_call: TRBJ2-5
clone_size: NA
d_call: NA
v_call: TRBV5-1
cdr3_nt: TGCGCCAGCAGCAAAAATCTCGGGTCGGGGCAAGAGACCCAGTACTTC
cdr3_aa: CASSKNLGSGQETQYF

j_call: TRBJ2-1
clone_size: few
d_call: NA
v_call: TRBV2
cdr3_nt: TGTGCCAGCGGACTCGAGGCCCGCCGATCCGAAGATGAGCAGTTCTTC
cdr3_aa: CASGLEARRSEDEQFF

j_call: TRBJ1-4
clone_size: NA
d_call: NA
v_call: TRBV15
cdr3_nt: TGTGCCACCAGCAGAGGACAAGCAACTAATGAAAAACTGTTTTTT
cdr3_aa: CATSRGQATNEKLFF

j_call: TRBJ2-7
clone_size: NA
d_call: NA
v_call: TRBV5-6
cdr3_nt: TGTGCCAGCAGCTTGTTCCTATACTACGAGCAGTACTTC
cdr3_aa: CASSLFLYYEQYF

j_call: TRBJ2-7
clone_size: NA
d_call: NA
v_call: TRBV7-2
cdr3_nt: TGTGCCAGCAGCTCCCTCCAGGGATCTAACCCTCGCGAGCAGTACTTC
cdr3_aa: CASSSLQGSNPREQYF

j_call: TRBJ2-2
clone_size: few
d_call: NA
v_call: TRBV7-7
cdr3_nt: TGTGCCAGCAGCCCAGGAACCACCGGGGAGCTGTTTTTT
cdr3_aa: CASSPGTTGELFF

j_call: TRBJ1-1
clone_size: NA
d_call: NA
v_call: TRBV19
cdr3_nt: TGTGCCAGTAGTATAGGGTCAGGGTTGGGCACTGAAGCTTTCTTT
cdr3_aa: CASSIGSGLGTEAFF

j_call: TRBJ2-3
clone_size: once
d_call: TRBD1
v_call: TRBV5-1
cdr3_nt: TGCGCCAGCAGCCCTGGACAGGGACTTAGCACAGATACGCAGTATTTT
cdr3_aa: CASSPGQGLSTDTQYF

j_call: TRBJ2-7
clone_size: NA
d_call: NA
v_call: TRBV2
cdr3_nt: TGTGCCAGCGGCGAGGCCTACGAGCAGTACTTC
cdr3_aa: CASGEAYEQYF

j_call: TRBJ2-1
clone_size: NA
d_call: TRBD2
v_call: TRBV6-4
cdr3_nt: TGTGCCAGCAGTGTGCAGCCAGCGGGATTGTCAAATGAGCAGTTCTTC
cdr3_aa: CASSVQPAGLSNEQFF

j_call: TRBJ2-3
clone_size: NA
d_call: NA
v_call: TRBV9
cdr3_nt: TGTGCCAGCAGCCTTACTCGGACAGAAAGCACAGATACGCAGTATTTT
cdr3_aa: CASSLTRTESTDTQYF

j_call: TRBJ2-7
clone_size: NA
d_call: TRBD2
v_call: TRBV7-2
cdr3_nt: TGTGCCAGCAGCTTATGGGCAGCTAGCGGCATTACCTACGAGCAGTACTTC
cdr3_aa: CASSLWAASGITYEQYF

j_call: TRBJ2-7
clone_size: NA
d_call: TRBD1
v_call: TRBV18
cdr3_nt: TGTGCCAGCTCACCCGGACAGGGGGGATTATACGAGCAGTACTTC
cdr3_aa: CASSPGQGGLYEQYF

j_call: TRBJ2-7
clone_size: NA
d_call: TRBD2
v_call: TRBV2
cdr3_nt: TGTGCCAGCAGCAACGCCCGTGATTCTAGCGGGAGCCTCTCCGGGACCTACGAGCAGTACTTC
cdr3_aa: CASSNARDSSGSLSGTYEQYF

j_call: TRBJ1-1
clone_size: NA
d_call: NA
v_call: TRBV6-5
cdr3_nt: TGTGCCAGCAGTTACAATTCCAGGGAATACACTGAAGCTTTCTTT
cdr3_aa: CASSYNSREYTEAFF

j_call: TRBJ1-2
clone_size: NA
d_call: NA
v_call: TRBV28
cdr3_nt: TGTGCCAGCACGCAGACCGAAAACAGGGGCTACACCTTC
cdr3_aa: CASTQTENRGYTF

j_call: TRBJ2-7
clone_size: NA
d_call: NA
v_call: TRBV7-9
cdr3_nt: TGTGCCAGCAGCTTAGTGGGGCAGTACGCCTACGAGCAGTACTTC
cdr3_aa: CASSLVGQYAYEQYF

j_call: TRBJ2-7
clone_size: few
d_call: TRBD1
v_call: TRBV30
cdr3_nt: TGTGCCTGGAGTGGCGGACAGGAGAACTTCCACGAGCAGTACTTC
cdr3_aa: CAWSGGQENFHEQYF

j_call: TRBJ1-4
clone_size: few
d_call: TRBD1
v_call: TRBV5-6
cdr3_nt: TGTGCCAGCAGCCTGACCGGGACAGTAAATGAAAAACTGTTTTTT
cdr3_aa: CASSLTGTVNEKLFF

j_call: TRBJ2-1
clone_size: NA
d_call: TRBD2
v_call: TRBV5-1
cdr3_nt: TGCGCCAGCAGCCCAGGACTAGTCGGGGCCAATGAGCAGTTCTTC
cdr3_aa: CASSPGLVGANEQFF

j_call: TRBJ2-7
clone_size: NA
d_call: NA
v_call: TRBV7-2
cdr3_nt: TGTGCCAGCAGCTTAATCGCCAGGGGATCCTACGAGCAGTACTTC
cdr3_aa: CASSLIARGSYEQYF

j_call: TRBJ2-2
clone_size: NA
d_call: TRBD1
v_call: TRBV30
cdr3_nt: TGTGCCTGGAGGGACAGGGCAGACGGGGAGCTGTTTTTT
cdr3_aa: CAWRDRADGELFF

j_call: TRBJ1-1
clone_size: NA
d_call: NA
v_call: TRBV5-1
cdr3_nt: TGCGCCAGCAGCCTTGACCGACAGAGCTTTGAAGCTTTCTTT
cdr3_aa: CASSLDRQSFEAFF

j_call: TRBJ1-1
clone_size: NA
d_call: NA
v_call: TRBV30
cdr3_nt: TGTGCCTGGACTCCGACAGCGAACACTGAAGCTTTCTTT
cdr3_aa: CAWTPTANTEAFF

j_call: TRBJ2-7
clone_size: NA
d_call: NA
v_call: TRBV7-2
cdr3_nt: TGTGCCAGCAGCTTAGGTCCGGAGGTCGAGCAGTACTTC
cdr3_aa: CASSLGPEVEQYF

j_call: TRBJ2-5
clone_size: few
d_call: NA
v_call: TRBV2
cdr3_nt: TGTGCCAGCACCAGCGGAGAGACCCAGTACTTC
cdr3_aa: CASTSGETQYF

j_call: TRBJ2-1
clone_size: NA
d_call: TRBD2
v_call: TRBV7-3
cdr3_nt: TGTGCCAGCAGCCACGGGAGAGCGGGAGGGTACAATGAGCAGTTCTTC
cdr3_aa: CASSHGRAGGYNEQFF

j_call: TRBJ2-5
clone_size: once
d_call: NA
v_call: TRBV19
cdr3_nt: TGTGCCAGCTTGAGCACAGGGTCAGAGACCCAGTACTTC
cdr3_aa: CASLSTGSETQYF

j_call: TRBJ2-1
clone_size: NA
d_call: TRBD1
v_call: TRBV7-3
cdr3_nt: TGTGCCAGCAGCCCTGACAGGGTCCCCTACAATGAGCAGTTCTTC
cdr3_aa: CASSPDRVPYNEQFF

j_call: TRBJ2-5
clone_size: NA
d_call: NA
v_call: TRBV7-8
cdr3_nt: TGTGCCAGCAGCTCAACGGCCAGGGCCCCAGAGACCCAGTACTTC
cdr3_aa: CASSSTARAPETQYF

j_call: TRBJ2-7
clone_size: NA
d_call: NA
v_call: TRBV9
cdr3_nt: TGTGCCAGCAGCGAGACCTGGGGGCGCGGTAGCGAGCAGTACTTC
cdr3_aa: CASSETWGRGSEQYF

j_call: TRBJ2-7
clone_size: NA
d_call: NA
v_call: TRBV6-6
cdr3_nt: TGTGCCAGTATCTCCTCAGGGGCTAGTATAGGGCAGTACTTC
cdr3_aa: CASISSGASIGQYF

j_call: TRBJ2-1
clone_size: NA
d_call: NA
v_call: TRBV5-1
cdr3_nt: TGCGCCAGCAGCTTGGCCAGGGGTGTCTCCTACAATGAGCAGTTCTTC
cdr3_aa: CASSLARGVSYNEQFF

j_call: TRBJ2-7
clone_size: NA
d_call: TRBD2
v_call: TRBV27
cdr3_nt: TGTGCCAGCACCCAATCTAGCGGAATAGCCTACGAGCAGTACTTC
cdr3_aa: CASTQSSGIAYEQYF

j_call: TRBJ2-7
clone_size: NA
d_call: TRBD2
v_call: TRBV6-6
cdr3_nt: TGTGCCAGCCGGGAGGGAGCTACCTACGAGCAGTACTTC
cdr3_aa: CASREGATYEQYF

j_call: TRBJ2-7
clone_size: once
d_call: NA
v_call: TRBV9
cdr3_nt: TGTGCCAGCAGCGAAAAACAGGGTAGCGTCTACGAGCAGTACTTC
cdr3_aa: CASSEKQGSVYEQYF

j_call: TRBJ1-5
clone_size: NA
d_call: NA
v_call: TRBV15
cdr3_nt: TGTGCCACCAGCGGCGGACAGATACAGCCCCAGCATTTT
cdr3_aa: CATSGGQIQPQHF

j_call: TRBJ1-3
clone_size: NA
d_call: TRBD1
v_call: TRBV6-5
cdr3_nt: TGTGCCAGCAGTCGCTTGACAGGGGCTGGAAACACCATATATTTT
cdr3_aa: CASSRLTGAGNTIYF

j_call: TRBJ1-1
clone_size: NA
d_call: NA
v_call: TRBV27
cdr3_nt: TGTGCCAGCAGCTCCCCCATAGGACACCCGAACACTGAAGCTTTCTTT
cdr3_aa: CASSSPIGHPNTEAFF

j_call: TRBJ2-3
clone_size: NA
d_call: TRBD2
v_call: TRBV15
cdr3_nt: TGTGCCACCAGCAGATCAAGACTAGCGGAGGGGTATACGCAGTATTTT
cdr3_aa: CATSRSRLAEGYTQYF

j_call: TRBJ2-2
clone_size: few
d_call: NA
v_call: TRBV9
cdr3_nt: TGTGCCAGCAGCGCAAACACCGGGGAGCTGTTTTTT
cdr3_aa: CASSANTGELFF

j_call: TRBJ1-2
clone_size: NA
d_call: NA
v_call: TRBV4-3
cdr3_nt: TGCGCCAGCAGCCAAGAGTCAGACTTGATCTATGGCTACACCTTC
cdr3_aa: CASSQESDLIYGYTF

j_call: TRBJ1-4
clone_size: once
d_call: NA
v_call: TRBV30
cdr3_nt: TGTGCCTGGGAGACAGCAACTAATGAAAAACTGTTTTTT
cdr3_aa: CAWETATNEKLFF

j_call: TRBJ1-3
clone_size: NA
d_call: NA
v_call: TRBV12-5
cdr3_nt: TGTGCTAGTGGAGCTGGACTCCAAATGAGCTCTGGAAACACCATATATTTT
cdr3_aa: CASGAGLQMSSGNTIYF

j_call: TRBJ2-3
clone_size: NA
d_call: NA
v_call: TRBV6-5
cdr3_nt: TGTGCCAGCAGTGGGGGGGCTAGCATGGATACGCAGTATTTT
cdr3_aa: CASSGGASMDTQYF

j_call: TRBJ1-1
clone_size: NA
d_call: TRBD1
v_call: TRBV7-9
cdr3_nt: TGTGCCAGCAGCCCCGGGGACAGGGGGACAGAAGCTTTCTTT
cdr3_aa: CASSPGDRGTEAFF

j_call: TRBJ2-7
clone_size: NA
d_call: TRBD2
v_call: TRBV7-3
cdr3_nt: TGTGCCAGCCGTCTAGCGGCTGCCTACGAGCAGTACTTC
cdr3_aa: CASRLAAAYEQYF

j_call: TRBJ2-2
clone_size: NA
d_call: TRBD2
v_call: TRBV5-6
cdr3_nt: TGTGCCAGCAGCTGGCATAGCGGGAGGGAGACCGGGGAGCTGTTTTTT
cdr3_aa: CASSWHSGRETGELFF

j_call: TRBJ1-1
clone_size: NA
d_call: NA
v_call: TRBV11-2
cdr3_nt: TGTGCCAGCAGCGCCGACACGGTTGAAGCTTTCTTT
cdr3_aa: CASSADTVEAFF

j_call: TRBJ1-5
clone_size: NA
d_call: TRBD1
v_call: TRBV10-1
cdr3_nt: TGCGCCAGCAGGACCGGGACAGTTCCGGGTCAGCCCCAGCATTTT
cdr3_aa: CASRTGTVPGQPQHF

j_call: TRBJ1-1
clone_size: NA
d_call: NA
v_call: TRBV7-3
cdr3_nt: TGTGCCAGCAGCTTGGGGGCCATGAACACTGAAGCTTTCTTT
cdr3_aa: CASSLGAMNTEAFF

j_call: TRBJ2-6
clone_size: NA
d_call: NA
v_call: TRBV6-4
cdr3_nt: TGTGCCAGCAGTCCCGACATTCCTGGGGCCAACGTCCTGACTTTC
cdr3_aa: CASSPDIPGANVLTF